Listed below are T cell receptor beta chains from one sample, sequenced in a study of T cell repertoires in cytomegalovirus infection. TCRdb processed the reads anew with MiXCR; each CDR3 protein has one entry. The repertoire holds 150,000 to 200,000 distinct CDR3 sequences, with about a tenth as singletons. The source material was PBMCs. The receptors were gathered from a human donor in good health (CMV status not recorded). Some clones in this sample may be carry-over from other donors' samples. The CDR3 runs from the conserved cysteine through the conserved F or W. Fields, in order: clone size, CDR3 length, J gene, D gene, V gene, CDR3 DNA, CDR3 protein. The D gene is left open where the match is weak. Size values are once, few and many counts, or a class for expanded clones, and some rows have none.

NA | 14 | TRBJ1-5 | NA | TRBV5-6 | TGTGCCAGCAGCTTTGGGGGGGGACCTCAGCCCCAGCATTTT | CASSFGGGPQPQHF
NA | 16 | TRBJ2-5 | TRBD2 | TRBV20-1 | TGCAGTGCTAGAGGGGCTAGCGGGGGGCCGGTGGAGACCCAGTACTTC | CSARGASGGPVETQYF
NA | 13 | TRBJ1-2 | TRBD1 | TRBV5-5 | TGTGCCAGCAACGTACAGGGGATCGATGGCTACACCTTC | CASNVQGIDGYTF
once | 14 | TRBJ2-7 | NA | TRBV9 | TGTGCCAGCAGCGTAGCGGGGTACTCCTACGAGCAGTACTTC | CASSVAGYSYEQYF
NA | 14 | TRBJ1-1 | TRBD1 | TRBV19 | TGTGCCAGTAGTATCGACAGGGCGGACACTGAAGCTTTCTTT | CASSIDRADTEAFF
many | 18 | TRBJ2-2 | NA | TRBV7-2 | TGTGCCAGCAGCTTCGGCAGGGGCCTAAAACTGAACACCGGGGAGCTGTTTTTT | CASSFGRGLKLNTGELFF
many | 13 | TRBJ2-2 | TRBD1 | TRBV11-2 | TGTGCCACCTCGGGACAGAATTCTGGGGAGCTGTTTTTT | CATSGQNSGELFF
many | 14 | TRBJ2-5 | NA | TRBV12-3/TRBV12-4 | TGTGCCAGCAGTTTCCACCAGATCCAAGAGACCCAGTACTTC | CASSFHQIQETQYF
many | 14 | TRBJ2-7 | TRBD2 | TRBV28 | TGTGCCAGCAGTCATTCTAGCGGTCCGTACGAGCAGTACTTC | CASSHSSGPYEQYF
many | 17 | TRBJ2-1 | TRBD2 | TRBV7-2 | TGTGCCAGCAGCCCCACTAGCGGGGCTAGCTCCTACAATGAGCAGTTCTTC | CASSPTSGASSYNEQFF
NA | 16 | TRBJ2-1 | TRBD2 | TRBV27 | TGTGCCAGCAGTTTCCGTAGTAGCGGGGGGATGAATGAGCAGTTCTTC | CASSFRSSGGMNEQFF
NA | 18 | TRBJ1-1 | NA | TRBV7-9 | TGTGCCAGCAGCTTAGGTAGGGGGACCTCAGGGAGGAACACTGAAGCTTTCTTT | CASSLGRGTSGRNTEAFF
few | 14 | TRBJ2-2 | NA | TRBV7-2 | TGTGCCAGCAGCTCTGAAACGTGGACCGGGGAGCTGTTTTTT | CASSSETWTGELFF
NA | 14 | TRBJ2-5 | NA | TRBV13 | TGTGCCAGCAGCTCGGACTCGTACCAAGAGACCCAGTACTTC | CASSSDSYQETQYF
many | 16 | TRBJ1-1 | TRBD1 | TRBV12-3/TRBV12-4 | TGTGCCAGCAAAGGGGATGGACAGGGGGTATATACTGAAGCTTTCTTT | CASKGDGQGVYTEAFF
many | 13 | TRBJ1-4 | NA | TRBV6-6 | TGTGCCAGCAGCGGAGGCGTAGGTGAAAAACTGTTTTTT | CASSGGVGEKLFF
few | 16 | TRBJ2-3 | TRBD1 | TRBV7-9 | TGTGCCAGCAGCTCGACCGGGGACAGCGACACAGATACGCAGTATTTT | CASSSTGDSDTDTQYF
few | 13 | TRBJ2-5 | NA | TRBV5-1 | TGCGCCAGCAGCGGGGGGACCCAAGAGACCCAGTACTTC | CASSGGTQETQYF
many | 20 | TRBJ1-2 | NA | TRBV7-2 | TGTGCCAGCAGCTTTATCGGCATGGCCGGATGGGGAGAAGGGTACTATGGCTACACCTTC | CASSFIGMAGWGEGYYGYTF
many | 21 | TRBJ2-7 | NA | TRBV6-2/TRBV6-3 | TGTGCCAGCACCGACGATTTTACTGGGTTTTATCGGGGAAAGCAATCGTACGAGCAGTACTTC | CASTDDFTGFYRGKQSYEQYF
NA | 13 | TRBJ2-7 | NA | TRBV18 | TGTGCCAGCTCACCATCTGGTACCTACGAGCAGTACTTC | CASSPSGTYEQYF
many | 15 | TRBJ2-1 | TRBD2 | TRBV11-2 | TGTGCCAGCAGCTTGAGACTAGCGATGCACAATGAGCAGTTCTTC | CASSLRLAMHNEQFF
NA | 13 | TRBJ1-5 | NA | TRBV7-9 | TGTGCCAGCAGCTTAGCCGGGGACTCGCCCCAGCATTTT | CASSLAGDSPQHF
many | 12 | TRBJ1-2 | NA | TRBV7-2 | TGTGCCAGCAGCTACGGGGATTATGGCTACACCTTC | CASSYGDYGYTF
NA | 11 | TRBJ2-1 | NA | TRBV3-1 | TGTGCCAGCAGATTTTTCAATGAGCAGTTCTTC | CASRFFNEQFF
many | 15 | TRBJ1-1 | TRBD1 | TRBV29-1 | TGCAGCGTTGTCGCTACCGGGACAGGGCATTTTGAAGCTTTCTTT | CSVVATGTGHFEAFF
NA | 14 | TRBJ1-6 | NA | TRBV28 | TGTGCCAGCAGTCTTGAGGGTTATAATTCACCCCTCCACTTT | CASSLEGYNSPLHF
many | 14 | TRBJ2-5 | NA | TRBV6-2/TRBV6-3 | TGTGCCAGCAGTTCGGACGCGACCCCACAGACCCAGTACTTC | CASSSDATPQTQYF
many | 17 | TRBJ2-4 | TRBD2 | TRBV7-2 | TGTGCCAGCAGCTTAGTCGCTAGCGGCCTAGCCAAAAACATTCAGTACTTC | CASSLVASGLAKNIQYF
NA | 14 | TRBJ2-3 | NA | TRBV27 | TGTGCCAGCAGTTTAAATAGGGTCGCAGATACGCAGTATTTT | CASSLNRVADTQYF
many | 17 | TRBJ2-4 | NA | TRBV7-6 | TGTGCCAGCAGCTTAAGACAAAGTGGGGGCACAGGGAACATTCAGTACTTC | CASSLRQSGGTGNIQYF
few | 17 | TRBJ2-3 | TRBD2 | TRBV20-1 | TGCAGTGCTCCTAGACTAGCGGGGGGCCGACGCACAGATACGCAGTATTTT | CSAPRLAGGRRTDTQYF
NA | 15 | TRBJ2-3 | NA | TRBV11-2 | TGTGCCAGCAGCCGGCTAGGGTCTACCACAGATACGCAGTATTTT | CASSRLGSTTDTQYF
many | 15 | TRBJ2-7 | TRBD1 | TRBV10-3 | TGTGCCATCAGTGAGGGGACAGGGGGAACCTACGAGCAGTACTTC | CAISEGTGGTYEQYF
many | 15 | TRBJ2-3 | NA | TRBV7-9 | TGTGCCAGCAGCTCCCACGGGGGAGGCTCACGAAGGCAGTATTTT | CASSSHGGGSRRQYF
few | 15 | TRBJ1-5 | NA | TRBV29-1 | TGCAGCCCGGACTGGAGTTTGGGAGACAATCAGCCCCAGCATTTT | CSPDWSLGDNQPQHF
NA | 16 | TRBJ2-2 | NA | TRBV2 | TGTGCCAGCAGTGAAGCGCTTTCATTTGGAACCGGGGAGCTGTTTTTT | CASSEALSFGTGELFF
NA | 13 | TRBJ2-3 | NA | TRBV2 | TGTGCCAGCAGGCCTGCTAGCACAGATACGCAGTATTTT | CASRPASTDTQYF
many | 14 | TRBJ2-1 | NA | TRBV28 | TGTGCCAGCAGTTTCACAGGGCGTTACAATGAGCAGTTCTTC | CASSFTGRYNEQFF
few | 13 | TRBJ1-6 | TRBD1 | TRBV20-1 | TGCAGTGCTGTTGAGACAGGGAGTTCACCCCTCCACTTT | CSAVETGSSPLHF
few | 16 | TRBJ2-1 | NA | TRBV19 | TGTGCCAGTAGTATAATAAGGGCAAGCTCCTACAATGAGCAGTTCTTC | CASSIIRASSYNEQFF
NA | 14 | TRBJ1-3 | NA | TRBV20-1 | TGCAGTGCTACAGGACAGCTTCGTGGAAACACCATATATTTT | CSATGQLRGNTIYF
NA | 14 | TRBJ2-1 | NA | TRBV9 | TGTGCCAGCAGCGAGACCCCAGGGTCGGGTGAGCAGTTCTTC | CASSETPGSGEQFF
NA | 17 | TRBJ2-6 | NA | TRBV6-2/TRBV6-3 | TGTGCCAGCAGTTACTTAACAGGGATGTCTGGGGCCAACGTCCTGACTTTC | CASSYLTGMSGANVLTF
many | 16 | TRBJ1-1 | TRBD1 | TRBV7-2 | TGTGCCAGCAGCCCGAGCTCAGGGGGCACGAACACTGAAGCTTTCTTT | CASSPSSGGTNTEAFF
many | 15 | TRBJ1-5 | NA | TRBV28 | TGTGCCAGCAGTGGCTCCCTCAGTGTCAATCAGCCCCAGCATTTT | CASSGSLSVNQPQHF
NA | 17 | TRBJ2-6 | NA | TRBV18 | TGTGCCAGCTCACCAGTTACAGGAGACTCTGGGGCCAACGTCCTGACTTTC | CASSPVTGDSGANVLTF
few | 17 | TRBJ2-1 | TRBD2 | TRBV18 | TGTGCCAGCTCACCACGCTCCCGCGGGAGCTCCTACAATGAGCAGTTCTTC | CASSPRSRGSSYNEQFF
many | 19 | TRBJ1-6 | NA | TRBV7-2 | TGTGCCAGCAGCTTAGCTGGTGGGGCACTCTCTCGGCGGACCTCACCCCTCCACTTT | CASSLAGGALSRRTSPLHF
NA | 13 | TRBJ1-1 | NA | TRBV23-1 | TGCGCCAGCAGTCAATCTTTTATAGCGGGAGCTTTCTTT | CASSQSFIAGAFF